These T cell receptor beta chains were read from a single sample in a study of identical twins. TCRdb reprocessed the 5' RACE reads with MiXCR, giving one entry per CDR3 protein. The sample contains a few hundred thousand distinct CDR3 sequences, around a sixth of which appear only once. The sequenced sample was naive T cells sorted from blood. These receptors all come from a man over 45 in good health. Each CDR3 is given with its conserved first and last residue. Fields, in order: V gene, clone size, D gene, J gene, CDR3 protein, CDR3 DNA. The D gene is left open where the match is weak. Clone size is stated in some rows and not others, as once, few, many or a class when expanded.

V gene: TRBV15
clone size: NA
D gene: NA
J gene: TRBJ2-2
CDR3 protein: CATSRAPAGELFF
CDR3 DNA: TGTGCCACCAGCAGAGCCCCGGCAGGGGAGCTGTTTTTT

V gene: TRBV5-1
clone size: few
D gene: NA
J gene: TRBJ1-1
CDR3 protein: CASSLQGSTEAFF
CDR3 DNA: TGCGCCAGCAGCTTGCAGGGGAGCACTGAAGCTTTCTTT

V gene: TRBV3-1
clone size: many
D gene: NA
J gene: TRBJ1-2
CDR3 protein: CASSQGAGNYGYTF
CDR3 DNA: TGTGCCAGCAGCCAAGGGGCAGGGAACTATGGCTACACCTTC

V gene: TRBV5-1
clone size: few
D gene: TRBD1
J gene: TRBJ2-3
CDR3 protein: CASSMTGVTDTQYF
CDR3 DNA: TGCGCCAGCAGCATGACAGGGGTCACAGATACGCAGTATTTT

V gene: TRBV5-1
clone size: few
D gene: TRBD1
J gene: TRBJ2-1
CDR3 protein: CASSQLLRDRSNEQFF
CDR3 DNA: TGCGCCAGCAGCCAGCTACTGAGGGACAGGTCGAATGAGCAGTTCTTC

V gene: TRBV5-6
clone size: NA
D gene: TRBD2
J gene: TRBJ2-7
CDR3 protein: CASSAETSGSYEQYF
CDR3 DNA: TGTGCCAGCAGCGCGGAGACTAGCGGTAGTTACGAGCAGTACTTC

V gene: TRBV3-1
clone size: few
D gene: TRBD1
J gene: TRBJ1-2
CDR3 protein: CASSPRQGSYYGYTF
CDR3 DNA: TGTGCCAGCAGCCCGAGACAGGGAAGTTACTATGGCTACACCTTC

V gene: TRBV15
clone size: NA
D gene: TRBD1
J gene: TRBJ1-5
CDR3 protein: CATSTRTGGDQPQHF
CDR3 DNA: TGTGCCACCAGCACCCGGACAGGGGGTGATCAGCCCCAGCATTTT

V gene: TRBV19
clone size: once
D gene: NA
J gene: TRBJ1-6
CDR3 protein: CANEGGRRISSPLHF
CDR3 DNA: TGTGCCAACGAGGGAGGGAGACGGATCTCTTCACCCCTCCACTTT

V gene: TRBV6-1
clone size: NA
D gene: NA
J gene: TRBJ2-2
CDR3 protein: CASSPRDKNTGELFF
CDR3 DNA: TGTGCCAGCAGTCCCCGGGACAAGAACACCGGGGAGCTGTTTTTT

V gene: TRBV28
clone size: NA
D gene: NA
J gene: TRBJ1-4
CDR3 protein: CASSFVNLGTGHEKLFF
CDR3 DNA: TGTGCCAGCAGTTTTGTGAATCTAGGGACCGGGCATGAAAAACTGTTTTTT

V gene: TRBV10-2
clone size: few
D gene: NA
J gene: TRBJ2-7
CDR3 protein: CASSRDFYEQYF
CDR3 DNA: TGCGCCAGCAGCAGGGACTTCTACGAGCAGTACTTC

V gene: TRBV18
clone size: many
D gene: NA
J gene: TRBJ2-2
CDR3 protein: CASSPPLSPGELFF
CDR3 DNA: TGTGCCAGCTCACCGCCCTTATCTCCCGGGGAGCTGTTTTTT

V gene: TRBV9
clone size: many
D gene: TRBD1
J gene: TRBJ2-1
CDR3 protein: CASSAGTGYNNEQFF
CDR3 DNA: TGTGCCAGCAGCGCCGGGACAGGGTATAACAATGAGCAGTTCTTC

V gene: TRBV6-2/TRBV6-3
clone size: few
D gene: NA
J gene: TRBJ2-1
CDR3 protein: CASSKLPGWGTASSYNEQFF
CDR3 DNA: TGTGCCAGCAGCAAACTACCGGGGTGGGGTACCGCTAGCTCCTACAATGAGCAGTTCTTC

V gene: TRBV12-3/TRBV12-4
clone size: many
D gene: TRBD1
J gene: TRBJ2-3
CDR3 protein: CASSGPGRQGEYF
CDR3 DNA: TGTGCCAGCAGTGGACCTGGTCGACAGGGAGAGTATTTT

V gene: TRBV9
clone size: NA
D gene: NA
J gene: TRBJ2-7
CDR3 protein: CASSVAPAYEQYF
CDR3 DNA: TGTGCCAGCAGCGTAGCCCCGGCCTACGAGCAGTACTTC

V gene: TRBV10-3
clone size: NA
D gene: TRBD2
J gene: TRBJ2-3
CDR3 protein: CAISESRGLAGAQHTQYF
CDR3 DNA: TGTGCCATCAGTGAGTCGCGGGGACTAGCGGGCGCCCAGCATACGCAGTATTTT

V gene: TRBV7-9
clone size: once
D gene: NA
J gene: TRBJ2-3
CDR3 protein: CASSWGISSDTQYF
CDR3 DNA: TGTGCCAGCAGCTGGGGGATTTCGTCCGATACGCAGTATTTT

V gene: TRBV5-1
clone size: many
D gene: TRBD1
J gene: TRBJ1-1
CDR3 protein: CASRTQGGNTEAFF
CDR3 DNA: TGCGCCAGCAGAACACAGGGGGGGAACACTGAAGCTTTCTTT

V gene: TRBV5-1
clone size: NA
D gene: NA
J gene: TRBJ1-6
CDR3 protein: CASSPSDNSPLHF
CDR3 DNA: TGCGCCAGCAGCCCGTCGGACAATTCACCCCTCCACTTT

V gene: TRBV20-1
clone size: NA
D gene: NA
J gene: TRBJ2-6
CDR3 protein: CSSGHPGANVLTF
CDR3 DNA: TGCAGTTCGGGACACCCTGGGGCCAACGTCCTGACTTTC

V gene: TRBV7-2
clone size: NA
D gene: TRBD1
J gene: TRBJ1-4
CDR3 protein: CASSGQGRDEKLFF
CDR3 DNA: TGTGCCAGCAGTGGACAGGGTCGGGATGAAAAACTGTTTTTT

V gene: TRBV6-1
clone size: NA
D gene: NA
J gene: TRBJ2-6
CDR3 protein: CASSEQAGGANVLTF
CDR3 DNA: TGTGCCAGCAGTGAGCAAGCGGGTGGGGCCAACGTCCTGACTTTC

V gene: TRBV6-5
clone size: few
D gene: NA
J gene: TRBJ1-1
CDR3 protein: CASSYSGTLNTEAFF
CDR3 DNA: TGTGCCAGCAGTTACTCGGGCACCCTGAACACTGAAGCTTTCTTT

V gene: TRBV7-9
clone size: many
D gene: TRBD1
J gene: TRBJ2-1
CDR3 protein: CASSLEGAWNEQFF
CDR3 DNA: TGTGCCAGCAGCTTAGAGGGGGCATGGAATGAGCAGTTCTTC

V gene: TRBV20-1
clone size: NA
D gene: TRBD1
J gene: TRBJ2-7
CDR3 protein: CSAITGTGYYEQYF
CDR3 DNA: TGCAGTGCCATTACCGGGACAGGGTACTACGAGCAGTACTTC

V gene: TRBV11-2
clone size: NA
D gene: NA
J gene: TRBJ2-7
CDR3 protein: CASSLDRSGQYF
CDR3 DNA: TGTGCCAGCAGCTTGGACCGCAGCGGGCAGTACTTC

V gene: TRBV5-1
clone size: many
D gene: TRBD1
J gene: TRBJ2-3
CDR3 protein: CASSLTGGEGTQYF
CDR3 DNA: TGCGCCAGCAGCTTAACAGGGGGCGAAGGTACGCAGTATTTT

V gene: TRBV7-6
clone size: NA
D gene: NA
J gene: TRBJ2-5
CDR3 protein: CASSRKFPEIGYQETQYF
CDR3 DNA: TGTGCCAGCAGCAGAAAATTTCCGGAGATAGGGTACCAAGAGACCCAGTACTTC

V gene: TRBV4-3
clone size: many
D gene: TRBD2
J gene: TRBJ2-7
CDR3 protein: CASSHLAGTYEQYF
CDR3 DNA: TGCGCCAGCAGCCATCTAGCGGGGACCTACGAGCAGTACTTC

V gene: TRBV7-2
clone size: NA
D gene: NA
J gene: TRBJ2-7
CDR3 protein: CASSLGALWEQYF
CDR3 DNA: TGTGCCAGCAGCTTAGGGGCCCTTTGGGAGCAGTACTTC

V gene: TRBV7-2
clone size: NA
D gene: TRBD1
J gene: TRBJ1-1
CDR3 protein: CASSLGTGRTEAFF
CDR3 DNA: TGTGCCAGCAGCCTAGGGACAGGGAGAACTGAAGCTTTCTTT

V gene: TRBV5-1
clone size: few
D gene: TRBD1
J gene: TRBJ2-1
CDR3 protein: CASSLDRGFSSYNEQFF
CDR3 DNA: TGCGCCAGCAGCTTGGACAGGGGCTTCAGCTCCTACAATGAGCAGTTCTTC

V gene: TRBV10-3
clone size: NA
D gene: NA
J gene: TRBJ2-7
CDR3 protein: CAIRIDTGSYEQYF
CDR3 DNA: TGTGCCATCAGGATTGACACTGGGTCCTACGAGCAGTACTTC

V gene: TRBV9
clone size: NA
D gene: TRBD1
J gene: TRBJ2-5
CDR3 protein: CASSPRDRLFKQTQYF
CDR3 DNA: TGTGCCAGCAGCCCCCGGGACAGACTTTTCAAGCAGACCCAGTACTTC

V gene: TRBV10-3
clone size: once
D gene: NA
J gene: TRBJ2-7
CDR3 protein: CAIKRRTVNEQYF
CDR3 DNA: TGTGCCATCAAGCGGAGGACGGTTAACGAGCAGTACTTC

V gene: TRBV5-1
clone size: NA
D gene: NA
J gene: TRBJ2-1
CDR3 protein: CASSLGLGGGYNERFF
CDR3 DNA: TGCGCCAGCAGCTTGGGGCTTGGGGGCGGTTACAATGAGCGGTTCTTC

V gene: TRBV7-2
clone size: NA
D gene: NA
J gene: TRBJ2-7
CDR3 protein: CVSSSNSYEQYF
CDR3 DNA: TGTGTCAGCAGCTCCAACTCCTACGAGCAGTACTTC

V gene: TRBV12-3/TRBV12-4
clone size: few
D gene: TRBD1
J gene: TRBJ2-3
CDR3 protein: CASRDGQGLSTDTQYF
CDR3 DNA: TGTGCCAGCAGGGATGGACAGGGGTTGAGCACAGATACGCAGTATTTT

V gene: TRBV20-1
clone size: many
D gene: NA
J gene: TRBJ1-6
CDR3 protein: CSAVRAGSGNSPLHF
CDR3 DNA: TGCAGTGCTGTTAGGGCAGGCTCCGGTAATTCACCCCTCCACTTT

V gene: TRBV2
clone size: NA
D gene: TRBD2
J gene: TRBJ2-7
CDR3 protein: CASRDTSGGGPLYEQYF
CDR3 DNA: TGTGCCAGCAGAGACACTAGCGGGGGCGGACCCCTATACGAGCAGTACTTC

V gene: TRBV3-1
clone size: NA
D gene: TRBD1
J gene: TRBJ1-2
CDR3 protein: CASSRDRGRIAYGYTF
CDR3 DNA: TGTGCCAGCAGCCGGGACAGGGGTAGAATTGCCTATGGCTACACCTTC

V gene: TRBV7-2
clone size: few
D gene: NA
J gene: TRBJ2-1
CDR3 protein: CASSEGTFGNEQFF
CDR3 DNA: TGTGCCAGCAGCGAGGGTACCTTTGGGAATGAGCAGTTCTTC

V gene: TRBV29-1
clone size: NA
D gene: TRBD1
J gene: TRBJ1-3
CDR3 protein: CSVSLDRGPGNTIYF
CDR3 DNA: TGCAGCGTTTCCCTCGACAGGGGGCCTGGAAACACCATATATTTT

V gene: TRBV4-2
clone size: few
D gene: TRBD2
J gene: TRBJ2-3
CDR3 protein: CASSPDFSGYTDTQYF
CDR3 DNA: TGTGCCAGCAGCCCCGACTTTAGCGGGTACACAGATACGCAGTATTTT

V gene: TRBV12-5
clone size: few
D gene: TRBD1
J gene: TRBJ1-1
CDR3 protein: CASGLAEDRGRVF
CDR3 DNA: TGTGCTAGTGGTTTGGCGGAGGACAGGGGGCGGGTCTTT

V gene: TRBV5-1
clone size: NA
D gene: NA
J gene: TRBJ1-4
CDR3 protein: CASSLTPQGAIEKLFF
CDR3 DNA: TGCGCCAGCAGCTTGACGCCACAGGGAGCTATAGAAAAACTGTTTTTT

V gene: TRBV7-2
clone size: few
D gene: TRBD2
J gene: TRBJ2-7
CDR3 protein: CASSPRGGGAYEQYF
CDR3 DNA: TGTGCCAGCAGCCCCAGGGGCGGGGGGGCCTACGAGCAGTACTTC

V gene: TRBV4-2
clone size: many
D gene: TRBD2
J gene: TRBJ2-3
CDR3 protein: CASSQPGEGGTDTQYF
CDR3 DNA: TGTGCCAGCAGCCAACCCGGGGAGGGCGGGACAGATACGCAGTATTTT

V gene: TRBV9
clone size: NA
D gene: NA
J gene: TRBJ2-7
CDR3 protein: CASSESPGPYEQYF
CDR3 DNA: TGTGCCAGCAGCGAGAGCCCTGGTCCCTACGAGCAGTACTTC

V gene: TRBV25-1
clone size: NA
D gene: NA
J gene: TRBJ2-6
CDR3 protein: CATNTPGANVLTF
CDR3 DNA: TGTGCCACCAATACTCCTGGGGCCAACGTCCTGACTTTC

V gene: TRBV15
clone size: NA
D gene: NA
J gene: TRBJ2-3
CDR3 protein: CATSREGSGTDTQYF
CDR3 DNA: TGTGCCACCAGCAGAGAGGGTAGCGGCACAGATACGCAGTATTTT

V gene: TRBV6-2/TRBV6-3
clone size: many
D gene: NA
J gene: TRBJ1-1
CDR3 protein: CASSFSIIRGTEAFF
CDR3 DNA: TGTGCCAGCAGTTTCTCTATTATCAGGGGCACTGAAGCTTTCTTT